Presented here are 5 T cell receptor beta chains from one specimen sequenced in a study of CD8 T cells in Susac syndrome. The RNA, roughly 0.45 to 1 ug, was put through reverse transcription using random hexamers. A single record per CDR3 protein comes from TCRdb applying MiXCR to the immunoSEQ multiplex PCR reads. The table records around 110,000 distinct CDR3 sequences, about 93% of them present only once. Material for sequencing was CD8+ T cells from PBMCs. The receptors were gathered from a human donor with Susac syndrome.

The chain combines TRBV5-4 with TRBJ1-1, with 9 bases fitting TRBD1. V lost 4 bases to trimming and J lost 5 bases; unmatched junction nucleotides: 6. The CDR3 is 14 amino acids. Germline assignment: CDR1 SGHNT and CDR2 YYREEE (reference sequence). The CDR3 DNA reads as TGTGCCAGCAGCCCGGACAGGGGAGGGACTGAAGCTTTCTTT. Translating gives CASSPDRGGTEAFF.

The chain couples TRBV2 to TRBJ1-4; D might be TRBD1 (5 bases). V was shortened by 8 bases and J by 6 bases, with 7 bases between the two germline ends. Germline V gene sequence: CDR1 SNHLY, CDR2 FYNNEI. CDR3 length equals 11 residues. CDR3 DNA sequence: TGTGCCAGCCGGGGGGATGAAAAACTGTTTTTT. Its translation is CASRGDEKLFF.

J is TRBJ1-2 and V is TRBV14; D gene ambiguous. The V end was cut by 2 bases, the J end by 4 bases, with 8 bases between. Per germline, CDR1 SGHDN and CDR2 FVKESK. The CDR3 extends over 13 amino acids. This CDR3 reads CASSQPTGYGYTF. Written as DNA, the CDR3 is TGTGCCAGCAGCCAACCGACTGGCTATGGCTACACCTTC.

The chain combines TRBV10-3 with TRBJ2-7; 9 bases are shared with TRBD1. Trimming cost V 6 bases and J 6 bases; bases outside gene matches: 3. The CDR3 sequence is 12 residues long. Per the germline V gene, CDR1 is ENHRY and CDR2 is SYGVKD. Here the CDR3 reads CAISTGGGEQYF. In DNA, the CDR3 is TGTGCCATCAGCACAGGGGGCGGCGAGCAGTACTTC.

The chain joins TRBV9 to TRBJ2-3; 9 bases map to TRBD2. V lost 4 bases, J lost 3 bases, and 15 bases stayed unmatched. The CDR3 sequence is 18 residues long. Germline lookup yields CDR1 SGDLS and CDR2 YYNGEE. Here the CDR3 reads CASSPRVVVAGVTDTQYF. In DNA form, the CDR3 reads TGTGCCAGCAGCCCCCGCGTGGTAGTAGCGGGGGTTACAGATACGCAGTATTTT. The variable domain in full, with the rest retrieved from reference TRBV9 and TRBJ2-3, is DSGVTQTPKHLITATGQRVTLRCSPRSGDLSVYWYQQSLDQGLQFLIQYYNGEERAKGNILERFSAQQFPDLHSELNLSSLELGDSALYFCASSPRVVVAGVTDTQYFGPGTRLTVL.